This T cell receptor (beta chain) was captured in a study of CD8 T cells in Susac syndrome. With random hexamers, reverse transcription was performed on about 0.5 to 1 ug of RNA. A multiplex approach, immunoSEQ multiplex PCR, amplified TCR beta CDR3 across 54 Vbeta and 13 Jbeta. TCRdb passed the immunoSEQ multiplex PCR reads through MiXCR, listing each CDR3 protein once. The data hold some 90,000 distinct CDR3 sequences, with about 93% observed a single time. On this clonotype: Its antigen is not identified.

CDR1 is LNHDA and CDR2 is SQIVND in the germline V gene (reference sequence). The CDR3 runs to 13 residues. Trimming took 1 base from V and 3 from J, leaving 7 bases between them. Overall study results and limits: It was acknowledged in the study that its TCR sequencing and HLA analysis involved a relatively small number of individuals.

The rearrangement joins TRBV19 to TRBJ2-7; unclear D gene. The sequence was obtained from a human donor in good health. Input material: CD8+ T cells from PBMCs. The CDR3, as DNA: TGTGCCAGTAGTATAGGTCCTTACTACGAGCAGTACTTC. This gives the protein CASSIGPYYEQYF. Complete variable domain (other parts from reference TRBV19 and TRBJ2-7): DGGITQSPKYLFRKEGQNVTLSCEQNLNHDAMYWYRQDPGQGLRLIYYSQIVNDFQKGDIAEGYSVSREKKESFPLTVTSAQKNPTAFYLCASSIGPYYEQYFGPGTRLTVT.